This T cell receptor (beta chain) is from a study of beta chain features in type 1 diabetes. Every single donor gave one heparinised blood draw, and these averaged approximately 120 mL. The authors sorted CD4+ naive, central memory, regulatory and stem cell-like memory cells via CD45RO/CCR7/CD25/CD127/CD95/CD27. As every portion of the isolated RNA was reverse transcribed, the sequencing read expressed TCRB transcripts. Mean read depth for naive, central memory and regulatory T cell samples was approximately 3.57 million reads. Some clones are missing from TCRdb's copy, which holds only in-frame ones; the method was immunoSEQ multiplex PCR. The sample lists hundreds of thousands of clones; about 14% were seen once. The sequence derives from a man aged 25-45 years in good health. Sequencing used naive CD4+ T cells from blood.

The CDR3 DNA reads as TGTGCCATCAACCGGGACAACTCTGGAAACACCATATATTTT. It is translated as CAINRDNSGNTIYF. This chain links TRBV10-3 with TRBJ1-3; perhaps TRBD1 as D (6 bases). This CDR3 comprises 14 residues. CDR1 is ENHRY, CDR2 SYGVKD, per germline. Deletions cut 7 bases from V and 0 bases from J, with 10 bases between.